One and the same sample provided the 14 T cell receptor beta chains below, sequenced in a study of T-cell memory formation after mild COVID-19. TCRdb used MiXCR to reprocess the 5' RACE reads, holding one entry per CDR3 protein. Of about 430,000 distinct CDR3 sequences listed, 18% are singletons. Source material: PBMCs or a T cell subset sorted from them (not recorded which). Receptor source: a man between 18 and 35 years old who had mild COVID-19 (a few samples of this study predate the infection). Cell type and time point are not known.

Concerning this clonotype: The junction shows a germline mismatch at one end, possibly a read error. The J gene is TRBJ2-6, the V gene TRBV7-2, with TRBD1 matching over 12 bases. This CDR3 is 18 amino acids long. CDR1 and CDR2 (germline): SGHTA, FQGNSA. As DNA, the CDR3 is TGTGCCAGCAGCCCACCGGGACAGGGGGCTTATGGGTCCAACGTCCTGACTTTC. Translation: CASSPPGQGAYGSNVLTF. Looking up the rest from reference TRBV7-2 and TRBJ2-6 gives the full variable domain: GAGVSQSPSNKVTEKGKDVELRCDPISGHTALYWYRQSLGQGLEFLIYFQGNSAPDKSGLPSDRFSAERTGGSVSTLTIQRTQQEDSAVYLCASSPPGQGAYGSNVLTFGAGSRLTVL.

This clonotype occurred a few times. This chain uses TRBV2 with TRBJ2-5; D may be TRBD1 (5 bases). CDR1 and CDR2 from the germline V gene are SNHLY and FYNNEI. V gave up 6 bases and J gave up 3 bases, with 14 bases separating them. The CDR3 is 14 amino acids. The CDR3 bases are TGTGCCAGCAGACGCGACAGTGGGGAAGAGACCCAGTACTTC. Its protein product is CASRRDSGEETQYF.

The CDR3 DNA reads as TGTGCCAGCAGCGGGGGCAGGGATGAAAAACTGTTTTTT. It specifies CASSGGRDEKLFF. The V call is TRBV5-6, the J call TRBJ1-4, with D tentatively TRBD1 (6 bases). The CDR3 runs 13 residues. Per the germline V gene, CDR1 is SGHDT and CDR2 is YYEEEE. Trimming took off 4 bases at V and 6 bases at J, with 10 bases between the two ends.

This rearrangement joins TRBV6-2 or TRBV6-3 to TRBJ2-7, with a weak D call TRBD1 (5 bases). Germline V gene lookup returns CDR1 MNHEY and CDR2 SVGEGT. V was shortened by 1 base and J by 2 bases, with 9 bases between the two germline ends. The CDR3 consists of 14 residues. DNA for the CDR3: TGTGCCAGCAGTTACTACCAGGGCCCCTACGAGCAGTACTTC. It specifies CASSYYQGPYEQYF.

This clonotype was seen a few times. V gene TRBV12-3 or TRBV12-4 combines with J gene TRBJ2-1; tentatively, D is TRBD1 (6 bases). The V end lost 2 bases, the J end lost 4 bases, and 18 bases lay between the germline ends. The CDR3 covers 17 residues. The CDR3 DNA is TGTGCCAGCAGTTTATACAGGCGGACAGACAGGTACAATGAGCAGTTCTTC. The encoded protein is CASSLYRRTDRYNEQFF.

V gene TRBV5-5 combines with J gene TRBJ1-6; 8 bases agree with TRBD1. The CDR3 extends over 15 amino acids. J lost 10 bases, V lost 4 bases, and 10 bases had no gene match. Germline V gene lookup returns CDR1 SGHKS and CDR2 YYEKEE (reference sequence). CDR3: CASSPTDREGSPLHF. The CDR3 nucleotides read TGTGCCAGCAGCCCGACGGACAGGGAGGGATCACCCCTCCACTTT. Variable domain in full (rest from reference TRBV5-5 and TRBJ1-6): DAGVTQSPTHLIKTRGQQVTLRCSPISGHKSVSWYQQVLGQGPQFIFQYYEKEERGRGNFPDRFSARQFPNYSSELNVNALLLGDSALYLCASSPTDREGSPLHFGNGTRLTVT.

This clonotype was counted only a few times. V is TRBV4-1 and J is TRBJ1-1; 7 nucleotides agree with TRBD1. The CDR3 has 15 amino acids. Trimming removed 4 bases from V and 8 bases from J; junction bases left unmatched: 13. Germline CDR1 and CDR2: MGHRA and YSYEKL. The CDR3: CASSLTIRGNQEAFF. For the CDR3, the DNA is TGCGCCAGCAGCCTGACCATCAGGGGGAATCAGGAAGCTTTCTTT.

This clonotype was recorded a few times. The V and J genes are TRBV5-1 and TRBJ2-3, with 8 bases identical to TRBD2. Trimming cost V 4 bases and J 2 bases; bases outside gene matches: 9. The CDR3 consists of 16 residues. CDR1 is SGHRS, CDR2 YFSETQ, per germline. The CDR3: CASSQGLAVDTDTQYF. In nucleotides, the CDR3 is TGCGCCAGCAGCCAAGGACTAGCCGTTGACACAGATACGCAGTATTTT.

The CDR3 here is CASSIGPGGADTQYF. CDR3 in DNA: TGCGCCAGCAGCATCGGGCCCGGCGGGGCAGATACGCAGTATTTT. This chain joins TRBV5-1 and TRBJ2-3; maybe TRBD2 (6 bases). The germline V gene has CDR1 SGHRS and CDR2 YFSETQ. The CDR3 sequence is 15 residues long. Deletions cut 4 bases from V and 4 bases from J, with 16 bases between.

This clonotype has only one observation. This may arise from a read error, as a much more abundant clone is one base away. This rearrangement joins TRBV18 to TRBJ2-3; no reliable D call. Germline V gene data show CDR1 as KGHSH and CDR2 as LQKENI. The CDR3 sequence is 13 residues long. The V end lost 6 bases, the J end lost 2 bases, and 9 bases lay between the germline ends. CDR3 nucleotides: TGTGCCAGCTCGACGGAAGACACAGATACGCAGTATTTT. It is translated as CASSTEDTDTQYF.

The CDR3 DNA sequence: TGCGCCAGCAGCCAAGAGGCGACGGGGGGAACCTACAATGAGCAGTTCTTC. Amino acids: CASSQEATGGTYNEQFF. The V gene is TRBV4-1, the J gene TRBJ2-1; the match to TRBD2 covers 7 bases. From germline, CDR1 is MGHRA and CDR2 YSYEKL. The trim removed 0 bases at V and 2 bases at J, leaving 7 bases unmatched. The CDR3 totals 17 residues.

The genes are TRBV12-5 and TRBJ1-2, with unresolved D. Germline CDR1 and CDR2: LGHNT and FRNRAP. The CDR3 consists of 11 residues. The V end was cut by 4 bases, the J end by 5 bases, with 5 bases between. The CDR3 DNA is TGTGCTAGTGGTTCTAGTTATGGCTACACCTTC. This gives the protein CASGSSYGYTF.

This clonotype was counted a few times. This sequence joins TRBV30 and TRBJ2-7; D ambiguous. The CDR3 length is 13 residues. V lost 0 bases to trimming and J lost 2 bases, with 8 bases between them. Germline CDR1 is GTSNPN and CDR2 is SVGIG (reference sequence). The CDR3: CAWSVSSPYEQYF. The CDR3 nucleotides are TGTGCCTGGAGTGTAAGTTCACCCTACGAGCAGTACTTC. Filled out from reference TRBV30 and TRBJ2-7, the complete variable domain reads SQTIHQWPATLVQPVGSPLSLECTVEGTSNPNLYWYRQAAGRGLQLLFYSVGIGQISSEVPQNLSASRPQDRQFILSSKKLLLSDSGFYLCAWSVSSPYEQYFGPGTRLTVT.

There are a few counts of this clonotype. The rearrangement joins TRBV7-2 to TRBJ1-5; tentative D call: TRBD1 (6 bases). V was shortened by 5 bases and J by 0 bases, with 11 bases between the two germline ends. The CDR3 consists of 15 residues. Germline V gives CDR1 SGHTA, CDR2 FQGNSA. The CDR3 DNA sequence: TGTGCCAGCAGCCCATACAGGGATAGCAATCAGCCCCAGCATTTT. Protein product: CASSPYRDSNQPQHF.